This TCR beta chain was identified in a study of blood T cell repertoires in COVID-19. Across the whole study: The United States, Italy and Spain provided the acute and convalescent COVID-19 samples.

Original handling: Estimation of nucleated cell counts relied on the amplification of reference gene primers. Produced via immunoSEQ multiplex PCR; TCRdb's table is partial and in-frame only. The D gene and trimming were derived from the DNA, and the V and J assignments and clone size from that table. The sample lists approximately 22,000 clones, around four fifths occurring once. From germline, CDR1 is PRHDT and CDR2 FYEKMQ (reference sequence). The CDR3 totals 16 residues. V lost 6 bases to trimming and J lost 2 bases; unmatched junction nucleotides: 9. The sample taken for sequencing was peripheral blood. This TCR derives from a woman in her 70s with COVID-19, enrolled during active disease. The chain is built from TRBV13 and TRBJ2-7; 11 bases are shared with TRBD2. CDR3 sequence: CASSRGASGGTYEQYV. The CDR3 nucleotides read TGTGCCAGCAGTCGAGGGGCTAGCGGGGGGACCTACGAGCAGTACGTC.